One sample yielded the 19 T cell receptor beta chains listed below, sequenced in a study of blood T cell repertoires in COVID-19. TCRdb's table, derived via immunoSEQ multiplex PCR, lists solely in-frame clones and lacks some. Of some 110,000 clones in the sample, 65% to 80% were seen once. Material: peripheral blood. The receptors originated from a man aged 65 to 79 with acute or convalescent COVID-19.

This clone was picked up one time. This chain connects TRBV13 to TRBJ2-7; 7 nucleotides match TRBD1. After removal of 4 bases from V and 6 bases from J, the junction contained 18 bases not matched to a gene. The V gene's germline CDR1 is PRHDT and CDR2 FYEKMQ (reference sequence). This CDR3 is 17 amino acids long. The CDR3 coding sequence is TGTGCCAGCAGCTACCGACAGGGCTCGATTTCCCCACTCGAGCAGTACTTC. Translating gives CASSYRQGSISPLEQYF.

The DNA for the CDR3 is TGTGCCAGTAGTCTAGCGGGGAACACAGATACGCAGTATTTT. Its protein is CASSLAGNTDTQYF. The V and J genes are TRBV19 and TRBJ2-3, with 9 bases fitting TRBD2. J gave up 2 bases and V 5 bases, and 2 bases lay outside the gene matches. Germline CDR1 LNHDA, CDR2 SQIVND (reference sequence). The CDR3 loop spans 14 amino acids.

The V and J genes are TRBV15 and TRBJ2-2; 11 nucleotides agree with TRBD2. After removal of 5 bases from V and 4 bases from J, the junction contained 3 bases not matched to a gene. Germline CDR1 and CDR2: LNHNV and YYDKDF (reference sequence). The CDR3 has 15 residues. The CDR3 sequence is CATSGSGRGTGELFF. The DNA of the CDR3 is TGTGCCACCAGCGGTAGCGGGAGGGGCACCGGGGAGCTGTTTTTT.

The gene calls are TRBV5-1 and TRBJ1-6; D is unresolved. Trimming took 0 bases from V and 10 from J, leaving 17 bases between them. Germline assignment: CDR1 SGHRS and CDR2 YFSETQ. The CDR3 runs 16 residues. CDR3 amino acids: CASSLAEGGYGSPLHF. CDR3 nucleotides: TGCGCCAGCAGCTTGGCTGAGGGAGGGTATGGCTCACCCCTCCACTTT.

The chain recombines TRBV5-4 with TRBJ2-7, with 11 bases aligning to TRBD2. The CDR3 is 17 amino acids. Per germline, CDR1 SGHNT and CDR2 YYREEE (reference sequence). V shed 3 bases, J shed 1 base, and the junction held 9 bases outside the gene matches. The CDR3: CASSSPGLAVLSYEQYF. The CDR3 DNA reads TGTGCCAGCAGCTCGCCGGGACTAGCGGTTCTTTCCTACGAGCAGTACTTC.

CDR3 amino acids: CASSRRRDRDEKLFF. The DNA for the CDR3 is TGTGCCAGTAGTAGACGGCGGGATCGGGATGAAAAACTGTTTTTT. This chain uses TRBV19 with TRBJ1-4; D call uncertain. This CDR3 spans 15 amino acids. Looked up from germline, CDR1 is LNHDA and CDR2 is SQIVND (reference sequence). Trimming stripped 4 bases from V and 6 bases from J, with 15 bases between.

The chain combines TRBV5-5 with TRBJ2-2; 11 bases agree with TRBD2. Germline V gene lookup returns CDR1 SGHKS and CDR2 YYEKEE (reference sequence). The V segment lost 1 base and the J segment 6 bases; nucleotides outside the gene matches: 5. This CDR3 comprises 16 residues. CDR3 sequence (DNA): TGTGCCAGCAGCTTGACTAGCGGGAGTCTTTCCGGGGAGCTGTTTTTT. Translation gives CASSLTSGSLSGELFF.

The chain combines TRBV7-9 with TRBJ2-5, with D perhaps TRBD2 (7 bases). CDR1 and CDR2 (germline): SEHNR, FQNEAQ (reference sequence). Between the trimmed V and J ends, which lost 1 base and 1 base, there was a span of 19 bases. The CDR3 has 18 residues. DNA of the CDR3: TGTGCCAGCAGCTTAGGCTGGGGCGGGGGCAGACTCCAAGAGACCCAGTACTTC. It translates to CASSLGWGGGRLQETQYF.

The chain joins TRBV2 to TRBJ1-5; 9 positions match TRBD1. The CDR3 has 15 residues. The V and J ends lost 7 bases and 3 bases, in that order; junction bases with no gene match: 7. The germline V gene encodes CDR1 SNHLY and CDR2 FYNNEI. The CDR3 is CASKPEQGANQPQHF. The CDR3 DNA reads as TGTGCCAGCAAACCGGAACAGGGGGCCAATCAGCCCCAGCATTTT.

The chain has TRBV9 and TRBJ2-7; D may be TRBD1 (5 bases). The CDR3 runs 15 residues. V gave up 1 base and J gave up 3 bases, with 14 bases separating them. CDR1 and CDR2 (germline): SGDLS, YYNGEE. CDR3 bases: TGTGCCAGCAGCGTACAGGGCACGGTGGGCTACGAGCAGTACTTC. This translates into CASSVQGTVGYEQYF.

The chain carries TRBV3-1 (or the pseudogene TRBV3-2) and TRBJ1-4; D not certain. The CDR3 totals 16 residues. V dropped 5 bases and J dropped 5 bases, with 18 bases sitting between them. The germline V gene encodes CDR1 LGHDT and CDR2 YNNKEL (reference sequence). Written as DNA, the CDR3 is TGTGCCAGCAGCACCGGAGGGCCTTGGGGAAATGAAAAACTGTTTTTT. It codes for CASSTGGPWGNEKLFF.

The V call is TRBV15, the J call TRBJ2-3; 10 bases are shared with TRBD2. Trimming took 0 bases from V and 1 from J; bases not matched to a gene: 7. The CDR3 covers 18 residues. Germline-derived CDR1 and CDR2 are LNHNV and YYDKDF (reference sequence). The CDR3 DNA reads TGTGCCACCAGCAGAGACAAGGGTGGGACTAGCGGCACAGATACGCAGTATTTT. Its translation: CATSRDKGGTSGTDTQYF.

The chain has TRBV6-5 and TRBJ2-1, with 12 bases identical to TRBD2. V was pared by 5 bases and J by 2 bases, with 1 base of the junction left unmatched. The CDR3 runs 15 residues. Germline V gives CDR1 MNHEY, CDR2 SVGAGI. CDR3 sequence: CASSRLAGAYNEQFF. CDR3 sequence (DNA): TGTGCCAGCAGTAGACTAGCGGGGGCCTACAATGAGCAGTTCTTC.

The rearrangement links TRBV28 to TRBJ2-7; possibly TRBD1 for D (5 bases). CDR3 length equals 13 residues. V lost 7 bases and J lost 3, with 13 bases in between. Germline CDR1 is MDHEN and CDR2 is SYDVKM. The CDR3 DNA follows: TGTGCCAGCACCTCCCCCGGACACTACGAGCAGTACTTC. It specifies CASTSPGHYEQYF.

This chain connects TRBV2 to TRBJ1-1; D remains unclear. V was pared by 3 bases and J by 5 bases, with 19 bases between. The length of the CDR3 is 16 residues. CDR1 SNHLY and CDR2 FYNNEI come from the germline V gene. The CDR3 here is CASSDGESPFRTEAFF. CDR3 DNA sequence: TGTGCCAGCAGTGATGGGGAGTCTCCCTTTAGAACTGAAGCTTTCTTT.

The rearrangement links TRBV7-2 to TRBJ2-1, with 9 bases lining up with TRBD2. V lost 3 bases, J lost 7 bases, and 7 bases stayed unmatched. This CDR3 is 15 amino acids long. Germline loops: CDR1 SGHTA, CDR2 FQGNSA. CDR3 region: CASSFSSGVANEQFF. The CDR3 nucleotides read TGTGCCAGCAGCTTCTCTAGCGGGGTGGCGAATGAGCAGTTCTTC.

The rearrangement joins TRBV5-1 to TRBJ2-5; TRBD2 agrees at 11 bases. Trimming cost V 3 bases and J 6 bases; bases outside gene matches: 7. Germline loops: CDR1 SGHRS, CDR2 YFSETQ. This CDR3 spans 15 amino acids. DNA for the CDR3: TGCGCCAGCAGCTACCTAGCGGGGGGCGGGAAGACCCAGTACTTC. This encodes CASSYLAGGGKTQYF. Together with reference TRBV5-1 and TRBJ2-5, the CDR3 gives the full variable domain: KAGVTQTPRYLIKTRGQQVTLSCSPISGHRSVSWYQQTPGQGLQFLFEYFSETQRNKGNFPGRFSGRQFSNSRSEMNVSTLELGDSALYLCASSYLAGGGKTQYFGPGTRLLVL.

The gene calls are TRBV28 and TRBJ1-1, with a weak D call TRBD1 (5 bases). The CDR3 spans 15 residues. Germline values: CDR1 MDHEN, CDR2 SYDVKM. V gave up 2 bases and J gave up 0 bases, with 10 bases separating them. The CDR3 loop is CASSLGAALNTEAFF. CDR3 in DNA: TGTGCCAGCAGTTTAGGGGCGGCTTTGAACACTGAAGCTTTCTTT.

This clone was observed once. V and J are TRBV18 and TRBJ1-2, with 7 bases fitting TRBD1. Germline CDR1 and CDR2: KGHSH and LQKENI. This CDR3 contains 14 residues. J lost 3 bases, V lost 2 bases, and 3 bases had no gene match. CDR3 in amino acids: CASSPTDRDYGYTF. As DNA, the CDR3 is TGTGCCAGCTCACCAACAGACAGGGACTATGGCTACACCTTC.